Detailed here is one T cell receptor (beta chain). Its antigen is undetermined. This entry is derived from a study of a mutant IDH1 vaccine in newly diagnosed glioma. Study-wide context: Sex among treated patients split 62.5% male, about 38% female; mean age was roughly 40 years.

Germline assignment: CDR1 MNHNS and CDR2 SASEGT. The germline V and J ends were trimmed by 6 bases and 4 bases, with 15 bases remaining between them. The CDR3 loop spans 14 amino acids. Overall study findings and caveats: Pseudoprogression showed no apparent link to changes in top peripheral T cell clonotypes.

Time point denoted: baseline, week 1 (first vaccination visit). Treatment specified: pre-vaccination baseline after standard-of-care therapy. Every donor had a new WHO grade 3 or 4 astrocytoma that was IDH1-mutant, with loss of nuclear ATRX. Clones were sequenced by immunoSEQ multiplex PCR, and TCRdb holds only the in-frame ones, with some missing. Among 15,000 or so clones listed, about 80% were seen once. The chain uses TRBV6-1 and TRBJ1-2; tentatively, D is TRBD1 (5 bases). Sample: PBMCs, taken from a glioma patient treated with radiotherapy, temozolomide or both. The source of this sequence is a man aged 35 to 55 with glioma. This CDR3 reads CASRTESQGYGYTF. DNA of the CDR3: TGTGCCAGCAGGACAGAGTCGCAGGGCTATGGCTACACCTTC.